This entry describes one T cell receptor (beta chain). Its target antigen remains unknown. The data were obtained in a study of cytomegalovirus exposure and HLA in healthy donors (dated by TCRdb to between 2016 and 2019). With regard to the full study: An earlier analysis of several hundred of the donors reported around 280 Gb of sequence data and 117 million unique TCR beta sequences obtained from about 200 million T cells. About 330 gigabases of sequencing data and tens of millions of unique TCR sequences made up an early release that covered approximately 650 HLA-typed donors. Of the 398 genotyped donors, around 81% fell in the genetic ancestry cluster associated with self-reported Caucasian donors. The study was designed to test whether signatures of past pathogen exposure could be identified by cataloging public T cell receptors. Using immunosequencing, the study profiled T cell repertoires from 666 subjects and related those repertoires to cytomegalovirus serostatus. Along with the approximately 620-subject first cohort, a separate validation cohort of approximately 110 different subjects was used. The study combined high-throughput TCR immunosequencing, statistical association of individual TCRs with disease status, and machine learning to predict cytomegalovirus infection status. In a later analysis, previously published TCR beta repertoires from 550 to 700 donors were re-analyzed and high-resolution HLA genotyping was added so that TCR occurrence patterns could be studied. The later analysis used no new phenotypic data to find candidate immune exposures, relying instead on TCR beta sequences and their occurrence across donors. To decide whether each TCR beta V gene segment behaved as functional or pseudogenic, an earlier analysis of 587 of the donors relied on high-throughput TCR beta sequencing. Donor age, sex, ethnicity and CMV serostatus were collected together with the repertoire data. Genome-wide SNP genotypes for about 65% of the roughly 670 donors were used in a later genetic analysis, which treated that subset as a discovery cohort. All discovery cohort repertoires had been generated using a single sequencing platform. Both class I and class II loci were covered by HLA typing, at four-digit resolution. The number of donors typed differed by locus, with roughly 629-640 for A, B, C, DRB1 and DQB1, 522 for DQA1, under 610 for DPA1, and under 490 for DPB1. A handful of DR-DQ haplotypes were handled as single units for association and clustering because linkage in the cohort was strong. Among some 410 genotyped donors of the cohort, an average of around 240,000 unique TCR beta nucleotide sequences was sequenced per donor, of which 15% to 20% were non-productive.

The cohort consisted of some 730 healthy bone marrow donors. At the time of sampling, every cohort member was nominally healthy, though immune exposures that went unrecorded were likely present. The donor tested CMV seronegative, placing the donor among the roughly 350 seronegative members of the cohort. Each donor provided a peripheral blood sample, and peripheral blood mononuclear cells were used for TCR beta sequencing. Genomic DNA was extracted from the blood cell samples with the Qiagen DNeasy Blood Extraction Kit. For this chain, trimming is 5 bases at the V end and 5 bases at the J end, and the number of junction bases without a gene match is 10. Its CDR3 holds 16 amino acids, cysteine through phenylalanine. The retained sequence is limited to the CDR3, 48 bases, with the frame set at the first base. In the germline V gene, CDR1 corresponds to SGHVS and CDR2 to FNYEAQ. Here is what the overall study found, with its caveats: The classifier was reported to diagnose cytomegalovirus status with high specificity and sensitivity in both the original cohort and the validation cohort. A group of highly shared sequence variants was considered likely to be a technical artifact of the sequencing pipeline. The study listed 164 TCR beta chains as associated with cytomegalovirus. Strong co-occurrence of HLA alleles, especially DR and DQ, made assigning TCR associations to individual alleles difficult. At a false discovery rate of 0.05, a later analysis linked 15,000 to 20,000 TCR beta sequences to specific HLA alleles. Correlated functional status among segregating V segments might reflect linkage disequilibrium, but an unknown experimental factor could not be ruled out. According to a later analysis, most CMV-associated TCR beta chains appeared to be HLA-restricted, and the HLA associations seemed to be driven largely by CMV exposure. A later genetic analysis associated a missense DCLRE1C variant with V-gene and J-gene trimming of TCR beta chains, and an independent cohort replicated the association. Most TCR sequences were seen in very few donors, while some public TCRs were found in many individuals. A later analysis found that HLA-associated TCR beta chains were more clonally expanded and had lower generation probabilities than equally common non-associated chains. The cohort was sequenced for TCR beta chains only, and without alpha or paired-chain data the features that could be detected were limited. A further reported finding was that TCR beta sequences accurately predicted the HLA-A and HLA-B alleles for most subjects in the first cohort. HLA typing was unavailable for some donors at each locus, so association tests used only the typed subset. For the cohort, immune exposure information was limited to CMV serostatus. In a later analysis, TCR association rates were found to vary across HLA loci, with the most associated TCRs seen for DRB1 alleles and the fewest for HLA-C alleles. In vitro tests confirmed that a few of the cytomegalovirus-associated TCR beta chains recognize cytomegalovirus antigens. In an earlier analysis of 500 to 650 of the donors, most TCR beta V segments appeared in productive rearrangements about 90% or about 30% of the time, broadly matching IMGT annotations. The earlier analysis of 587 of the donors excluded some 15 rarely observed V segments, including chromosome 9 orphons, because counts were too low. According to the authors, the approach could potentially be generalized to other disease states and immunological phenotypes. Some IMGT-functional V segments, including TRBV6-2 and TRBV6-3, could not be distinguished by the 87-base-pair reads and were therefore excluded. In a later genetic analysis, fewer N-insertions in productive TCRs were reported among donors in an Asian-associated ancestry cluster than the roughly 710-donor mean. Sequencing depth was assumed to be roughly uniform across donors in the presence/absence analyses, though that assumption may not hold. A later analysis reported that several top co-occurrence clusters appeared linked to parvovirus B19, influenza, CMV and Epstein-Barr virus.

The protocol used for the library was the immunoSEQ multiplex PCR assay. The multiplex PCR relied on a mix of 60 forward primers for TCR Vbeta segments and 13 reverse primers for TCR Jbeta segments. Amplification of the CDR3 region of rearranged TCR beta genes was performed with a multiplex PCR assay on genomic DNA. The amplified TCR beta libraries were sequenced on the Illumina HiSeq System as 87-base-pair reads. The source study handled its data this way. In a later analysis, 77 million or so unique TCR beta chains were counted across the roughly 610 repertoires, and approximately 9.9 million of these chains were shared by at least two donors. A nearest-neighbor algorithm error-corrected the raw reads and collapsed the reads into unique sequences, merging closely related sequences to remove PCR and sequencing errors. CDR3 sequences were aligned to IMGT reference sequences to assign V, D and J gene segments. For a sequence to be retained, a match of at least six nucleotides was required to both a V gene segment and a J gene segment. Rearrangements were called productive when the CDR3 lacked stop codons and stayed in frame with V and J; all others were non-productive. CDR3 was defined by IMGT convention, running from the second conserved V-encoded cysteine to the conserved J-encoded phenylalanine. Sequences without an unambiguous match to a single V gene segment were excluded from the earlier analysis of about 600 of the donors. An earlier analysis of 500 to 700 of the donors classified V segments as functional when productive rearrangements were above 56.7% and as segregating when the standard deviation between donors was above 5%. A statistical classification framework was built for diagnosing cytomegalovirus status from the catalog of TCR beta chain sequences. A later analysis assigned V and J genes by comparing TCR nucleotide sequences with IMGT/GENE-DB human TR gene sequences. In a later analysis, CDR3 sequences and most-parsimonious VDJ recombination scenarios were assigned using the TCRdist pipeline. In a later analysis, every TCR beta chain was defined by the combination of its CDR3 amino acid sequence and its V-gene family, and reads without a unique V-gene family were dropped. To address suspected cross-contamination and a sequencing artifact, a later analysis removed approximately 600 highly shared, low-generation-probability nucleotide sequences. In a later analysis, a clonal expansion index for each public chain was calculated from normalized within-repertoire ranks of inferred template counts. In a later analysis, generation probabilities were computed using a VDJ recombination model fitted to out-of-frame rearrangements, and the results were checked against IGoR. Hypergeometric tests were used in a later analysis to score TCR-TCR, TCR-HLA and TCR-CMV co-occurrence, with a repertoire-size bias correction applied to the TCR pairs. To estimate false discovery rates, a later analysis permuted the HLA or CMV assignments 20 times. In a later analysis, co-occurring TCRs were grouped using DBSCAN, with TCRdist sequence similarity added in when clustering inside HLA-allele-positive subsets. Repertoires with fewer than 30,000 or more than 120,000 public chains were left out of co-occurrence clustering, as were five repertoires with anomalous nucleotide sharing. The immuneACCESS repertoire file appears here via TCRdb, limited to in-frame rearrangements. These files lack a portion of the clones; in checked studies, under half of the deficit traces to unresolved V genes, and the cause of the others is not known. D and trimming come from the DNA, and the V and J calls and clone size come from that table. The sample has about 42,000 clones on record. The biggest ten clones account for over 1% of the sample.

The rearrangement joined TRBV7-6 to TRBJ2-2; 8 nucleotides in the junction match TRBD2. The clonotype was recovered from a man aged 25-40 years in good health and CMV-seronegative. Sequenced: PBMCs. CDR3 protein: CASSTRAGVLTGELFF. The bases read TGTGCCAGCAGCACTAGAGCGGGAGTTCTTACCGGGGAGCTGTTTTTT.